This T cell receptor (beta chain) derives from a study of glioma-infiltrating T cells. Study results and caveats: Gliomas, especially low-grade, showed above-expected tissue-blood divergence; non-neoplastic patients showed below. Tissue and blood shared very few CDR3 sequences.

Amplification of TCR alpha and beta CDR3 regions from RNA used iRepertoire nested multiplex PCR. Tissue mRNA or PBMC total RNA, roughly 90-400 ng, went into one-step reverse transcription and amplification. From the multiplex PCR reads, TCRdb called clonotypes with MiXCR, one entry per CDR3 protein. Counted here are some 180,000 distinct CDR3 sequences, roughly 32% occurring once; the ten biggest clones make up 20%. This clonotype was counted ten times or more. Its specificity is unknown. The CDR3 length is 13 residues. CDR1 is WSHSY and CDR2 is SAAADI in the germline V gene. The V end lost 3 bases, the J end lost 5 bases, and 11 bases lay between the germline ends.

The gene calls are TRBV10-2 and TRBJ2-7; D is ambiguous. The sequence derives from a human donor with low-grade glioma or glioblastoma, undergoing nonglioma brain surgery, or in good health (not recorded which). Sequencing was performed on glioma tissue, nonneoplastic brain tissue, or PBMCs (not recorded which). CDR3 loop: CASSETDRNEQYF. CDR3 coding DNA: TGCGCCAGCAGTGAAACAGATCGGAACGAGCAGTACTTC.